This T cell receptor beta chain is from a study of cytomegalovirus exposure and HLA in healthy donors. PCR involved 60 Vbeta and 13 Jbeta primers. Sequencing was performed with immunoSEQ multiplex PCR; in TCRdb, only in-frame clones are kept and a portion is missing. The sample gives roughly 190,000 clones, over 70% of which show up once; less than 2% is in the top ten. This CDR3 spans 15 amino acids. The germline gives CDR1 SGHRS, CDR2 YFSETQ. The J segment lost 2 bases and the V segment lost 0 bases, leaving 3 bases of the junction unmatched. Turning to this clone: What it binds is not known.

General study results and limits: Later analysis suggested links between common viral pathogens and several top significant clusters.

The chain uses TRBV5-1 and TRBJ2-7, with 9 bases fitting TRBD1. This TCR came from a man between 40 and 49 years old in good health and CMV-seropositive. Sequenced: PBMCs. Here the CDR3 reads CASSLGTGETYEQYF. CDR3 DNA: TGCGCCAGCAGCTTGGGGACAGGGGAAACCTACGAGCAGTACTTC.